Below, 24 T cell receptor beta chains from the same sample are listed, as sequenced in a study of low-dose radiotherapy and immunotherapy resistance in tumors. Noted time point: before trial treatment. Alpha and beta chains were covered, as first-strand cDNA relied on TRAV- and TRBV-specific primers. Amplification of TCRs used a constant-region primer and V-primer adapter for roughly 21 PCR cycles. TCRdb re-called the reads through MiXCR, storing one row per CDR3 protein. The repertoire holds more than 45,000 distinct CDR3 sequences, with roughly 24% as singletons. Sample: PBMCs, taken before treatment. Every receptor here comes from a male donor with prostate cancer.

This clonotype was observed at least ten times. The chain combines TRBV19 with TRBJ1-2; 7 bases are shared with TRBD1. The junction had 11 bases not matched to a gene; V was cut back by 7 bases and J by 9 bases. The germline V gene encodes CDR1 LNHDA and CDR2 SQIVND (reference sequence). The CDR3 loop spans 13 amino acids. The CDR3 reads CASTGTTGDRYTF. CDR3 in DNA: TGTGCCAGTACGGGAACAACAGGGGATCGCTACACCTTC.

This clonotype has ten or more counts. The chain has TRBV2 and TRBJ2-3; 9 bases align to TRBD2. Germline-derived CDR1 and CDR2 are SNHLY and FYNNEI. CDR3 size: 12 residues. Germline trimming cut 4 bases from V and 14 bases from J; bases unmatched to any gene: 7. The CDR3 sequence is CASSVRLADWYF. DNA for the CDR3: TGTGCCAGCAGTGTGAGACTAGCGGATTGGTATTTT.

This clonotype was detected only a few times. This chain joins TRBV28 and TRBJ2-3; perhaps TRBD2 as D (6 bases). The CDR3 length is 13 residues. Between the trimmed V and J ends, which lost 9 bases and 2 bases, there was a span of 12 bases. CDR1 is MDHEN, CDR2 SYDVKM, per germline. Here the CDR3 reads CASSGEVTDTQYF. The CDR3 DNA sequence: TGTGCCAGTTCGGGGGAAGTCACAGATACGCAGTATTTT.

CDR3 nucleotides: TGCGCCAGCAGCCCCTTTAACTCGGGACTAGCGGGAAACAATGAGCAGTTCTTC. This gives the protein CASSPFNSGLAGNNEQFF. V is TRBV5-1 and J is TRBJ2-1, with 13 positions matching TRBD2. Germline V gene lookup returns CDR1 SGHRS and CDR2 YFSETQ. Germline trimming cut 4 bases from V and 5 bases from J; bases unmatched to any gene: 12. This CDR3 contains 18 residues.

As regards this clonotype: With only one base between it and a far larger clone, this is likely a read error. It is likely a read error, because the conserved phenylalanine at the end of the CDR3 is missing. This chain connects TRBV6-1 to TRBJ2-7; TRBD1 agrees at 7 bases. Losses at the gene ends were 5 bases for V and 7 bases for J; bases not matched to a gene: 8. The germline CDR1 and CDR2 sequences are MNHNS and SASEGT. The CDR3 loop spans 13 amino acids. CDR3 DNA: TGTGCCAGCAGTCTTGACAGGGTTCATGAGCAGTACATC. Amino acids: CASSLDRVHEQYI.

This clonotype was detected ten times or more. The rearrangement uses TRBV11-2 and TRBJ2-7; maybe TRBD1 (6 bases). CDR3 size: 15 residues. Trimming cost V 4 bases and J 0 bases, with 13 bases left between them. Germline-derived CDR1 and CDR2 are SGHAT and FQNNGV. CDR3 in amino acids: CASSSGTKSSYEQYF. CDR3 DNA: TGTGCCAGCAGCTCGGGGACAAAAAGCTCCTACGAGCAGTACTTC.

This clonotype has at least ten counts. The rearrangement links TRBV20-1 to TRBJ1-6; no clear D gene. There are 15 residues in the CDR3. The V gene's germline CDR1 is DFQATT and CDR2 SNEGSKA (reference sequence). Trimming pared 1 base from V and 1 base from J, leaving 8 bases between. The CDR3 loop is CSARVAGSYNSPLHF. In DNA, the CDR3 is TGCAGTGCTAGAGTGGCGGGATCCTATAATTCACCCCTCCACTTT.

This chain links TRBV20-1 with TRBJ1-1; 12 nucleotides align to TRBD1. V lost 7 bases to trimming and J lost 4 bases; unmatched junction nucleotides: 1. Germline CDR1 is DFQATT and CDR2 is SNEGSKA (reference sequence). The CDR3 consists of 12 residues. CDR3 coding DNA: TGCAGTGGGGGACAGGGGGCCACTGAAGCTTTCTTT. Its translation is CSGGQGATEAFF.

Regarding this clonotype: A much larger clone differs by one base, so this may be a read error. V is TRBV27 and J is TRBJ2-1; D is ambiguous. Germline CDR1 is MNHEY and CDR2 is SMNVEV (reference sequence). Trimming removed 7 bases at V and 10 bases at J, with 17 bases between. The CDR3 runs to 13 residues. The CDR3 sequence is CASTPGPSYEQFF. For the CDR3, the DNA is TGTGCCAGCACTCCCGGGCCGTCCTACGAGCAGTTCTTC.

As regards this clonotype: With a far larger clone one base away, a read error is the likely cause. The chain carries TRBV29-1 and TRBJ2-1, with D possibly matching TRBD2 (6 bases). The CDR3 extends over 12 amino acids. Trimming cost V 4 bases and J 10 bases, with 14 bases left between them. CDR1 is SQVTM, CDR2 ANQGSEA, per germline. CDR3 protein: CSVGDSRHEQFF. The DNA of the CDR3 is TGCAGCGTTGGGGACTCCCGACACGAGCAGTTCTTC.

As regards this clonotype: Given the absence of the conserved phenylalanine or tryptophan at the CDR3 end, a read error is likely. J is TRBJ2-4 and V is TRBV28; 7 nucleotides match TRBD1. The J call may be wrong; the DNA end is better matched by TRBJ2-7. CDR1 and CDR2 from the germline V gene are MDHEN and SYDVKM. The CDR3 consists of 15 residues. The CDR3 DNA reads as TGTGCCAGCAATTTACCCGGGACAGAAAGCTACGAGCAGTACTCC. Its protein is CASNLPGTESYEQYS.

At least ten counts were recorded for this clonotype. V gene TRBV9 combines with J gene TRBJ1-2; TRBD1 is a possible D gene (5 bases). Trimming pared 3 bases from V and 7 bases from J, leaving 13 bases between. From germline, CDR1 is SGDLS and CDR2 YYNGEE. The CDR3 extends over 13 amino acids. For the CDR3, the DNA is TGTGCCAGCAGCGACAGGCTGGGTTTTGGCTACACCTTC. It is translated as CASSDRLGFGYTF.

V is TRBV12-3 or TRBV12-4 and J is TRBJ2-7; D possibly corresponds to TRBD1 (6 bases). CDR3 size: 14 residues. The V end lost 5 bases, the J end lost 4 bases, and 15 bases lay between the germline ends. In DNA, the CDR3 is TGTGCCAGCAGTCCCTCCGGGACACCTTACGAGCAGTACTTC. Its translation is CASSPSGTPYEQYF.

This clonotype was recorded at least ten times. This chain links TRBV19 with TRBJ2-1; 9 bases map to TRBD2. V was pared by 5 bases and J by 6 bases, with 8 bases of the junction left unmatched. This CDR3 contains 15 residues. Per the germline V gene, CDR1 is LNHDA and CDR2 is SQIVND (reference sequence). The CDR3 nucleotides read TGTGCCAGTAGTGATCCGGGACTAGCCCTCAATGAGCAGTTCTTC. Its translation: CASSDPGLALNEQFF.

This clonotype was seen ten or more times. This chain links TRBV18 with TRBJ1-3; D is unclear. The CDR3 runs to 17 residues. V was cut by 3 bases and J by 3 bases, with 18 bases left in between. From germline, CDR1 is KGHSH and CDR2 LQKENI. The DNA of the CDR3 is TGTGCCAGCTCACCCTCGGGCAGTCCGGCAGGTGGAAACACCATATATTTT. Its protein is CASSPSGSPAGGNTIYF.

In regard to this clonotype: This sequence is one base from a far larger clone and is likely a read error. The chain carries TRBV5-4 and TRBJ2-1; possible D gene TRBD1, 6 bases. V gave up 2 bases and J gave up 10 bases, with 16 bases separating them. The CDR3 is 14 residues long. Looked up from germline, CDR1 is SGHNT and CDR2 is YYREEE (reference sequence). This CDR3 is CASSFQGRVHEQFF. CDR3 bases: TGTGCCAGCAGCTTCCAGGGGCGCGTCCACGAGCAGTTCTTC.

The chain uses TRBV4-1 and TRBJ1-3; no reliable D call. The CDR3 contains 14 residues. V shed 1 base and J shed 0 bases, with 4 bases lying between them. Per germline, CDR1 MGHRA and CDR2 YSYEKL. The CDR3 DNA is TGCGCCAGCAGCCAAGGACCCTCTGGAAACACCATATATTTT. This sequence encodes CASSQGPSGNTIYF.

There are many counts of this clonotype. The chain has TRBV6-6 and TRBJ1-3; D gene unclear. This CDR3 is built from 14 residues. Trimming took off 2 bases at V and 2 bases at J, with 7 bases between the two ends. Looked up from germline, CDR1 is MNHNY and CDR2 is SVGAGI (reference sequence). CDR3 protein: CASSYTETGNTIYF. The DNA for the CDR3 is TGTGCCAGCAGTTACACGGAGACTGGAAACACCATATATTTT.

This clonotype was seen many times. The genes are TRBV14 and TRBJ1-2; possibly TRBD1 for D (5 bases). This CDR3 has 13 residues. Germline assignment: CDR1 SGHDN and CDR2 FVKESK. Trimming left V 0 bases short and J 3 bases short, with 5 bases between. The CDR3 reads CASSQDRDYGYTF. The CDR3, as DNA: TGTGCCAGCAGCCAAGACAGGGACTATGGCTACACCTTC.

V gene TRBV4-2 combines with J gene TRBJ1-1, with D unresolved. CDR3 length: 15 residues. The ends were cut back, 0 bases at V and 1 base at J, with 9 bases in the middle. CDR1 and CDR2 (germline): LGHNA, YNFKEQ. The CDR3: CASSQDQAGNTEAFF. Written as DNA, the CDR3 is TGTGCCAGCAGCCAAGATCAGGCGGGGAACACTGAAGCTTTCTTT.

This clonotype was observed at least ten times. V and J are TRBV3-1 and TRBJ1-3; unclear D gene. This CDR3 has 16 amino acids. V was cut by 4 bases and J by 0 bases, with 13 bases left in between. CDR1 LGHDT and CDR2 YNNKEL come from the germline V gene (reference sequence). DNA of the CDR3: TGTGCCAGCAGCCCTGCCCTGGGCTTCTCTGGAAACACCATATATTTT. It encodes CASSPALGFSGNTIYF.

For this clonotype: A read error may explain this, as a much larger clone is one base away. The V call is TRBV19, the J call TRBJ1-1, with D hard to call. This CDR3 is 14 amino acids long. Trimming removed 3 bases from V and 4 bases from J, with 12 bases in between. In germline, CDR1 is LNHDA, CDR2 SQIVND (reference sequence). Here the CDR3 DNA reads TGTGCCAGTAGTATTGTAGAGGGTTCCACTGAAGCTTTCTTT. Translating it yields CASSIVEGSTEAFF.

This clonotype was found many times. The rearrangement joins TRBV14 to TRBJ2-5; D could derive from TRBD1 or TRBD2 (6 bases each). The CDR3 has 15 amino acids. V lost 3 bases, J lost 2 bases, and 13 bases lay in between. CDR1 and CDR2 (germline): SGHDN, FVKESK. The CDR3 sequence: CASSHEEGGQETQYF. CDR3 sequence (DNA): TGTGCCAGCAGCCACGAAGAGGGGGGACAAGAGACCCAGTACTTC.

This clonotype was seen a handful of times. The J gene is TRBJ2-7, the V gene TRBV6-1; D tentatively fits TRBD1 or TRBD2 (5 bases each). This CDR3 has 16 residues. Germline lookup yields CDR1 MNHNS and CDR2 SASEGT. Trimming shortened V by 4 bases and J by 2 bases, and 18 bases separated the two germline ends. The CDR3 loop is CASSGGPTNGPYEQYF. In DNA, the CDR3 is TGTGCCAGCAGTGGGGGACCAACTAATGGTCCCTACGAGCAGTACTTC.